One sample yielded the 9 T cell receptor beta chains listed below, sequenced in a study of blood T cell repertoires in COVID-19. Only in-frame clones appear in the TCRdb table, and some are missing; sequencing was by immunoSEQ multiplex PCR. This sample yields 300,000 to 400,000 clones, of which about 87% are seen a single time; around 8.9% belongs to the top ten. Material for sequencing was peripheral blood. The origin of the receptors is a man younger than 40 with COVID-19, enrolled during active disease.

DNA for the CDR3: TGCGCCAGCAGCTCCAGCAACAGGGGGAACACTGAAGCTTTCTTT. Protein product: CASSSSNRGNTEAFF. The rearrangement uses TRBV5-1 and TRBJ1-1, with 7 bases identical to TRBD1. V was clipped by 3 bases and J by 1 base; unmatched bases: 6. The CDR3 consists of 15 residues. Germline lookup yields CDR1 SGHRS and CDR2 YFSETQ.

The J gene is TRBJ2-1, the V gene TRBV29-1, with 12 bases that match TRBD2. Germline values: CDR1 SQVTM, CDR2 ANQGSEA. Trimming at V came to 7 bases and at J to 9 bases, leaving 7 bases not matched to a gene. The CDR3 sequence is 13 residues long. For the CDR3, the DNA is TGCAGCGCGGGACTAGCGGGTATCGGTGAGCAGTTCTTC. It translates to CSAGLAGIGEQFF.

The genes are TRBV6-5 and TRBJ1-2, with D hard to call. Deletions cut 6 bases from V and 8 bases from J, with 19 bases between. The CDR3 has 14 residues. Germline V gene data show CDR1 as MNHEY and CDR2 as SVGAGI. Written as DNA, the CDR3 is TGTGCCAGCAGAGCCCCGGCCGAATGGAGCGGCTACACCTTC. It codes for CASRAPAEWSGYTF.

This clone was counted a few times. The chain is built from TRBV5-1 and TRBJ2-7, with 10 nucleotides matching TRBD1. Germline CDR1 is SGHRS and CDR2 is YFSETQ. V shed 1 base, J shed 2 bases, and the junction held 12 bases outside the gene matches. The CDR3 spans 18 residues. CDR3 protein: CASSLMGQGPARAYEQYF. Here the CDR3 DNA reads TGCGCCAGCAGCTTGATGGGACAGGGGCCCGCTAGGGCCTACGAGCAGTACTTC.

The genes are TRBV18 and TRBJ2-7; 7 positions match TRBD1. J lost 0 bases, V lost 6 bases, and 5 bases had no gene match. Germline V gives CDR1 KGHSH, CDR2 LQKENI. This CDR3 is built from 14 residues. This chain's CDR3 is CASSVGTDSYEQYF. As DNA, the CDR3 is TGTGCCAGCTCGGTGGGGACAGACTCCTACGAGCAGTACTTC.

The chain uses TRBV6-5 and TRBJ1-1; TRBD1 aligns across 8 bases. This CDR3 is 12 amino acids long. V dropped 6 bases and J dropped 4; count of bases not matched to a gene: 1. CDR1 MNHEY and CDR2 SVGAGI come from the germline V gene. CDR3 protein: CASSQGATEAFF. CDR3 sequence (DNA): TGTGCCAGCAGCCAGGGGGCCACTGAAGCTTTCTTT.

The genes are TRBV6-2 or TRBV6-3 and TRBJ2-7; D remains ambiguous. The V gene's germline CDR1 is MNHEY and CDR2 SVGEGT. Between the trimmed V and J ends, which lost 5 bases and 1 base, there was a span of 12 bases. The CDR3 spans 14 residues. The CDR3 loop is CASSGRDGSYEQYF. The CDR3 nucleotides are TGTGCCAGCAGTGGGCGAGACGGATCCTACGAGCAGTACTTC.

This chain joins TRBV5-5 and TRBJ2-1; TRBD2 might be the D (6 bases). The CDR3 length is 15 residues. V was clipped by 4 bases and J by 4 bases, with 15 bases between them. CDR1 is SGHKS, CDR2 YYEKEE, per germline (reference sequence). CDR3 bases: TGTGCCAGCAGCCCTCTCCCGGGGGAATACAATGAGCAGTTCTTC. Translation gives CASSPLPGEYNEQFF.

The chain couples TRBV18 to TRBJ1-1, with TRBD1 matching 7 bases. This CDR3 has 18 residues. CDR1 and CDR2 from the germline V gene are KGHSH and LQKENI. Germline trimming cut 1 base from V and 1 base from J; bases unmatched to any gene: 12. The CDR3 protein is CASSPRRGRQVWNTEAFF. The DNA of the CDR3 is TGTGCCAGCTCACCACGGAGGGGGCGACAAGTTTGGAACACTGAAGCTTTCTTT.